A single sample is the source of the 5 T cell receptor beta chains below, sequenced in a study of shared clonotypes between healthy human individuals. Measured with immunoSEQ multiplex PCR; TCRdb has only the in-frame clones, and not every one. The table has over a million clones, 98% seen once. Input material: naive CD4+ T cells sorted from blood. This sample's subset: CD45RA+ positively selected. The receptors come from a man aged 30-40 years in good health.

The CDR3 DNA follows: TGTGCCAGCAGTTTGGGGACAGGGGTTAACTATGGCTACACCTTC. It translates to CASSLGTGVNYGYTF. The chain recombines TRBV28 with TRBJ1-2, with 10 bases identical to TRBD1. After removal of 3 bases from V and 1 base from J, the junction contained 2 bases not matched to a gene. Germline CDR1 is MDHEN and CDR2 is SYDVKM. The CDR3 contains 15 residues.

The J gene is TRBJ1-2, the V gene TRBV25-1, with TRBD1 identical over 7 bases. V gave up 3 bases and J gave up 2 bases; unmatched junction bases: 3. CDR3 size: 14 residues. The germline V gene encodes CDR1 MGHDK and CDR2 SYGVNS. The CDR3 spells CASSDAGQNYGYTF. The CDR3 bases are TGTGCCAGCAGTGATGCGGGACAGAACTATGGCTACACCTTC.

The CDR3 spells CASSFPGETGANVLTF. The DNA of the CDR3 is TGCGCCAGCAGCTTCCCAGGGGAGACTGGGGCCAACGTCCTGACTTTC. J is TRBJ2-6 and V is TRBV5-1, with D perhaps TRBD1 (6 bases). The CDR3 runs 16 residues. Trimming left V 2 bases short and J 2 bases short, with 11 bases between. The V gene's germline CDR1 is SGHRS and CDR2 YFSETQ.

The rearrangement joins TRBV5-8 to TRBJ1-5; D may be TRBD1 (6 bases). V lost 3 bases and J lost 3, with 13 bases in between. CDR3 size: 15 residues. Germline V gene data show CDR1 as SGHTS and CDR2 as YDEGEE. CDR3 protein: CASSSYQGHNQPQHF. CDR3 DNA: TGTGCCAGCAGCTCATACCAGGGACACAATCAGCCCCAGCATTTT.

The rearrangement links TRBV6-6 to TRBJ1-3; D is possibly TRBD1 (5 bases). CDR1 and CDR2 (germline): MNHNY, SVGAGI (reference sequence). V shed 7 bases and J shed 8 bases, with 15 bases lying between them. This CDR3 is 13 amino acids long. This CDR3 is CASTPRGWDTIYF. The CDR3 nucleotides read TGTGCCAGCACCCCCCGGGGGTGGGACACCATATATTTT.